The table lists the clone carrying this TCR beta chain with a few counts. The data were obtained in a study of T cells in Graves' hyperthyroidism and ophthalmopathy. This CDR3 region has 13 residues. The V gene lost 3 bases and the J gene lost 7 bases, with 9 bases spanning the gap. The TCR beta CDR3 regions underwent amplification using RNA transcripts as the source. Carried out on the TCR CDR3, a first-round RT-PCR used the HTBI primer set. TCRdb analysed the multiplex PCR reads with MiXCR anew, one entry per CDR3 protein. The repertoire includes 650,000 to 750,000 distinct CDR3 sequences, 14% of them detected once, and 10% sits in the top ten.

The rearrangement uses TRBV12-3 or TRBV12-4 and TRBJ1-4; D possibly corresponds to TRBD1 (6 bases). Sequencing was done on a sample of blood. This clonotype was sampled from a woman under 30 with Graves' hyperthyroidism. The CDR3 loop is CASSFGRGEKLFF. The CDR3 bases are TGTGCCAGCAGTTTTGGCAGGGGTGAAAAACTGTTTTTT.